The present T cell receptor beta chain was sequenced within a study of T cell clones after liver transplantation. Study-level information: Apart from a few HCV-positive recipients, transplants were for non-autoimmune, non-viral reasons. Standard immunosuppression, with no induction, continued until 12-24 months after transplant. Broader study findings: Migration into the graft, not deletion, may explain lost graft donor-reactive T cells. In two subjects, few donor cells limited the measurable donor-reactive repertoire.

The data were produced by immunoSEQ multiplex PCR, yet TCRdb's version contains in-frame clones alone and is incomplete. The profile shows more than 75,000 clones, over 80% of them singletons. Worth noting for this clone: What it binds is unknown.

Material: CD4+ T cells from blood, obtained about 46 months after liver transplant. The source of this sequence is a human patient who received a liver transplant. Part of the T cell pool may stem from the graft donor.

DNA for the CDR3: TGTGCCACCGCAGGGGCCCGAGGCACTGAAGCTTTCTTT. It yields the protein CATAGARGTEAFF. This chain joins TRBV15 and TRBJ1-1; the D gene is possibly TRBD1 (6 bases). The CDR3 runs to 13 residues. Between the trimmed V and J ends, which lost 8 bases and 4 bases, there was a span of 14 bases. Per germline, CDR1 LNHNV and CDR2 YYDKDF (reference sequence).